This record looks at one T cell receptor (beta chain) sequence and its context. This CDR3 is built from 15 residues. Trimming took off 4 bases at V and 1 base at J, with 13 bases between the two ends. CDR1 is MNHEY and CDR2 is SVGAGI in the germline V gene. The sample comes from a study of control samples from healthy donors and cancer patients. The table came from immunoSEQ multiplex PCR; TCRdb's copy has only in-frame clones and leaves some out. The sample holds just over 150,000 clones; roughly 90% are singletons and the top ten take about 12%. Sequenced material: blood. The V gene is TRBV6-5, the J gene TRBJ1-1; D is uncertain. The clonotype was recovered from a young man in good health. The CDR3 region has the DNA TGTGCCAGCAGTTTCTCAATGTCCCCGAACACTGAAGCTTTCTTT. This sequence encodes CASSFSMSPNTEAFF.